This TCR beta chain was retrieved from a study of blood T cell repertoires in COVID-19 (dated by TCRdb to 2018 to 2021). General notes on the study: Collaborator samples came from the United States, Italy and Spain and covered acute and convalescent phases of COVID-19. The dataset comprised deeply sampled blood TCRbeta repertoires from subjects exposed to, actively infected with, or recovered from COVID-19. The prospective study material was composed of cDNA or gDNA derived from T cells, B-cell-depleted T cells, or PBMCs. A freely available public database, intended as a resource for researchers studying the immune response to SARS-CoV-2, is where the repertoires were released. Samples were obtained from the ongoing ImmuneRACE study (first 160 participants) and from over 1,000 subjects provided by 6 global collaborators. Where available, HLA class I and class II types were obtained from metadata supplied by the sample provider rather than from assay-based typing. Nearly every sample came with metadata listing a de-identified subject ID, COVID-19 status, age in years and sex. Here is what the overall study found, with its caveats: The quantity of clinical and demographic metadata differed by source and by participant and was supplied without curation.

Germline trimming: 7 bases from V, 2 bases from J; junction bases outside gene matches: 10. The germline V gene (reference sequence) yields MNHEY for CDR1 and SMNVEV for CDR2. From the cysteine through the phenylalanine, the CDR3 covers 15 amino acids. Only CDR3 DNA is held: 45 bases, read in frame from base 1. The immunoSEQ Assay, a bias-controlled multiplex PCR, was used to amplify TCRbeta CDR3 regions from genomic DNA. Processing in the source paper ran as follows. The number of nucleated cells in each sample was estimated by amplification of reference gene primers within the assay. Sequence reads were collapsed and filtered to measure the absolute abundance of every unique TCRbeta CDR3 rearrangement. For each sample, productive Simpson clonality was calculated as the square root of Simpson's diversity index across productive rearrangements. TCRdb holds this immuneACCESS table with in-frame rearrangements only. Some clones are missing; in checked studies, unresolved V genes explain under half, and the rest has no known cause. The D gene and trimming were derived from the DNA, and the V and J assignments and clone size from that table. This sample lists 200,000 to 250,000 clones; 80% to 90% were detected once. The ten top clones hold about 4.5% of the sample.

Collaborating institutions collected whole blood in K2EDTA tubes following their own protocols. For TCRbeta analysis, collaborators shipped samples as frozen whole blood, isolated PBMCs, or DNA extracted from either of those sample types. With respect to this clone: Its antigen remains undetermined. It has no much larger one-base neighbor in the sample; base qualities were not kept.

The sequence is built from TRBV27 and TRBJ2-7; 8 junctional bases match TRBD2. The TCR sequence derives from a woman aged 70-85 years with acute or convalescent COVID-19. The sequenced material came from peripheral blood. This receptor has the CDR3 CASTGTAGGPYEQYF. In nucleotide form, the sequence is TGTGCCAGCACTGGGACCGCGGGAGGACCCTACGAGCAGTACTTC.